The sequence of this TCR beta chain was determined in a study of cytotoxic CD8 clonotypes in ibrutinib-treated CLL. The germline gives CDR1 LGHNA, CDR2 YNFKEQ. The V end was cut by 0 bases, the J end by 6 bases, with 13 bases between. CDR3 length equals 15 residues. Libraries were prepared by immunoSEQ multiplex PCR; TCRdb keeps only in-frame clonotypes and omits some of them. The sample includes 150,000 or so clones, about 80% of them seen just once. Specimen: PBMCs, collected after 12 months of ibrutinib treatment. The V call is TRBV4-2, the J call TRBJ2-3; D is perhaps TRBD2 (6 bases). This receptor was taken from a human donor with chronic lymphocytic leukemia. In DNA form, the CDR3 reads TGTGCCAGCAGCCAAGAACCGGAGGGCGGGGATACGCAGTATTTT. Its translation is CASSQEPEGGDTQYF.